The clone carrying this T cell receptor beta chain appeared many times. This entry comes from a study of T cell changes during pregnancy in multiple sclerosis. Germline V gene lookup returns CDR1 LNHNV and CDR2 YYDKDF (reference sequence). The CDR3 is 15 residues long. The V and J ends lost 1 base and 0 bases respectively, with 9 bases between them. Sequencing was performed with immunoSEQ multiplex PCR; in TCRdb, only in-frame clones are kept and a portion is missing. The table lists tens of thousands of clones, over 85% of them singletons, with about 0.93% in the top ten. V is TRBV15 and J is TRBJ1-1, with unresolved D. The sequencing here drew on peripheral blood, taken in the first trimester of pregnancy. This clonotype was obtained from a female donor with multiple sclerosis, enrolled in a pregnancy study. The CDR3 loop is CATSRGRPMNTEAFF. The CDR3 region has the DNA TGTGCCACCAGCAGAGGCAGGCCCATGAACACTGAAGCTTTCTTT.